Below, one T cell receptor beta chain is given with its context. This sample is drawn from a study of blood T cell repertoires in COVID-19. In the study overall: The United States, Italy and Spain supplied acute and convalescent COVID-19 samples. Sources were T cells, B-cell-depleted T cells, or PBMCs; the material itself was cDNA or gDNA.

The table came from immunoSEQ multiplex PCR; TCRdb's copy has only in-frame clones and leaves some out. Among 45,000 to 65,000 clones listed, more than 80% were seen once. The origin of this receptor is a man in his forties with acute or convalescent COVID-19. Sequencing was performed on peripheral blood.

CDR3 sequence reads: CASSVGSGTGYYGYTF. The DNA for the CDR3 is TGTGCCAGCAGCGTAGGGTCAGGGACAGGGTACTATGGCTACACCTTC. The chain links TRBV9 to TRBJ1-2; 9 nucleotides line up with TRBD1. This CDR3 is built from 16 residues. CDR1 and CDR2 from the germline V gene are SGDLS and YYNGEE. The V gene end was trimmed by 0 bases and the J gene end by 3 bases; junction bases not matched to a gene: 6.